A single sample is the source of the 21 T cell receptor beta chains below, sequenced in a study of beta chain features in type 1 diabetes. Every isolated RNA sample was fully reverse transcribed, so sequencing captured expressed TCRB transcripts. The data were produced by immunoSEQ multiplex PCR, yet TCRdb's version contains in-frame clones alone and is incomplete. The sample has approximately 170,000 clones, less than 9.5% seen once. The sequencing sample was made of central memory CD4+ T cells from blood. These receptors were taken from a woman between 18 and 29 years old in good health.

This clone was seen a few times. The V and J genes are TRBV6-6 and TRBJ1-2; D is possibly TRBD1 (6 bases). The CDR3 has 13 residues. CDR1 and CDR2 from the germline V gene are MNHNY and SVGAGI (reference sequence). The V end lost 5 bases, the J end lost 4 bases, and 11 bases lay between the germline ends. As DNA, the CDR3 is TGTGCCAGCAGTACCCAGGGGTTCTATGGCTACACCTTC. Protein: CASSTQGFYGYTF.

The genes are TRBV2 and TRBJ2-4, with a possible D match to TRBD2 (5 bases). With 5 bases removed from V and 7 bases from J, the gap between germline ends came to 15 bases. The germline CDR1 and CDR2 sequences are SNHLY and FYNNEI. The CDR3 covers 14 residues. The chain's CDR3 is CASSPSLGVNIQYF. DNA of the CDR3: TGTGCCAGCAGTCCTAGCTTGGGCGTGAACATTCAGTACTTC.

In this sample, this clone turned up a few times. The chain has TRBV19 and TRBJ2-1; 9 bases line up with TRBD2. Germline loops: CDR1 LNHDA, CDR2 SQIVND (reference sequence). V gave up 5 bases and J gave up 2 bases; unmatched junction bases: 7. The CDR3 is made up of 16 amino acids. The CDR3 DNA reads TGTGCCAGTAGTCTATCATCTAGCGGGGCCTACAATGAGCAGTTCTTC. The encoded protein is CASSLSSSGAYNEQFF.

CDR3: CASSLGGGIYNEQFF. In DNA, the CDR3 is TGCGCCAGCAGCTTGGGCGGGGGTATTTACAATGAGCAGTTCTTC. The chain has TRBV5-1 and TRBJ2-1; the match to TRBD2 covers 7 bases. Unmatched junction bases numbered 4, after V lost 0 bases and J lost 4 bases. The V gene's germline CDR1 is SGHRS and CDR2 YFSETQ. The CDR3 extends over 15 amino acids.

This clone has a handful of counts. The chain has TRBV18 and TRBJ1-2; 8 bases align to TRBD1. The germline gives CDR1 KGHSH, CDR2 LQKENI. The CDR3 runs 14 residues. Trimming cost V 8 bases and J 6 bases; bases outside gene matches: 11. The CDR3 sequence is CASSPGQEVNGYTF. The CDR3 DNA follows: TGTGCCAGCAGCCCGGGACAGGAAGTAAATGGCTACACCTTC.

This clone was seen at least ten times. The V and J genes are TRBV5-4 and TRBJ2-2, with 11 bases identical to TRBD2. Germline values: CDR1 SGHNT, CDR2 YYREEE (reference sequence). CDR3 length: 15 amino acids. V was pared by 2 bases and J by 5 bases, with 2 bases of the junction left unmatched. The chain's CDR3 is CASSLWTSGTGELFF. The CDR3, as DNA: TGTGCCAGCAGCTTATGGACTAGCGGGACCGGGGAGCTGTTTTTT.

This clone showed up just a few times. The chain combines TRBV7-2 with TRBJ2-7; D unresolved. Deletions cut 4 bases from V and 1 base from J, with 5 bases between. This CDR3 comprises 12 residues. In germline, CDR1 is SGHTA, CDR2 FQGNSA. The CDR3 loop reads CASSSFSYEQYF. CDR3 coding DNA: TGTGCCAGCAGCTCATTTTCCTACGAGCAGTACTTC.

This chain links TRBV9 with TRBJ2-1; a weak D match, TRBD2 (6 bases). Germline V gives CDR1 SGDLS, CDR2 YYNGEE. CDR3 length: 13 amino acids. V was shortened by 3 bases and J by 4 bases, with 8 bases between the two germline ends. CDR3 loop: CASSELAYNEQFF. As DNA, the CDR3 is TGTGCCAGCAGCGAGCTAGCGTACAATGAGCAGTTCTTC.

The CDR3, as DNA: TGTGCCTGGAGGACTCCTGCTACGCAGTATTTT. Encoded protein: CAWRTPATQYF. The chain has TRBV30 and TRBJ2-3; no firm D call. The CDR3 contains 11 residues. The ends were cut back, 3 bases at V and 8 bases at J, with 9 bases in the middle. Germline V gives CDR1 GTSNPN, CDR2 SVGIG (reference sequence).

This clone has just a few counts. The chain links TRBV30 to TRBJ2-7; D is ambiguous. Germline loops: CDR1 GTSNPN, CDR2 SVGIG (reference sequence). The CDR3 length is 14 residues. V was trimmed by 2 bases and J by 0 bases, leaving 11 bases between them. The CDR3 is CAWSIGGVSYEQYF. The CDR3, as DNA: TGTGCCTGGAGTATCGGCGGCGTCTCCTACGAGCAGTACTTC.

This rearrangement joins TRBV18 to TRBJ2-3, with 7 bases that match TRBD2. The CDR3 runs 13 residues. After removal of 6 bases from V and 5 bases from J, the junction contained 5 bases not matched to a gene. Germline V lookup: CDR1 KGHSH, CDR2 LQKENI. CDR3 DNA sequence: TGTGCCAGCTCTTCTAGCGGTGGAGATACGCAGTATTTT. This encodes CASSSSGGDTQYF.

This clone was observed a handful of times. The rearrangement links TRBV4-2 to TRBJ2-1; a weak D match, TRBD1 (5 bases). The length of the CDR3 is 15 residues. The V and J ends lost 1 base and 5 bases respectively, with 12 bases between them. CDR1 is LGHNA and CDR2 is YNFKEQ in the germline V gene. The CDR3 nucleotides read TGTGCCAGCAGCCAAGGAGCAGGGCTTCACAATGAGCAGTTCTTC. As protein: CASSQGAGLHNEQFF.

This clone was found a few times. V gene TRBV9 combines with J gene TRBJ2-7, with 7 bases that match TRBD1. Germline V lookup: CDR1 SGDLS, CDR2 YYNGEE. The length of the CDR3 is 14 residues. J lost 6 bases, V lost 4 bases, and 10 bases had no gene match. DNA of the CDR3: TGTGCCAGCAGCCCCACCCTGACAGGGTCCGAGCAGTACTTC. Protein sequence: CASSPTLTGSEQYF.

The chain combines TRBV5-1 with TRBJ2-7; tentatively, D is TRBD2 (7 bases). In germline, CDR1 is SGHRS, CDR2 YFSETQ. The CDR3 spans 17 residues. V was clipped by 2 bases and J by 0 bases, with 18 bases between them. CDR3 sequence (DNA): TGCGCCAGCAGCTTACGGGAGGACAGCGGGATCTCCTACGAGCAGTACTTC. Its translation is CASSLREDSGISYEQYF.

This clone came up a few times. The chain is built from TRBV6-6 and TRBJ2-3, with D possibly TRBD2 on 5 matching bases. In germline, CDR1 is MNHNY, CDR2 SVGAGI (reference sequence). The CDR3 is 12 amino acids. V lost 6 bases to trimming and J lost 8 bases, with 12 bases between them. CDR3 DNA sequence: TGTGCCAGCAGCCTACTAGATGGTACGCAGTATTTT. It translates to CASSLLDGTQYF.

This clone was counted at least ten times. The V gene is TRBV19, the J gene TRBJ2-1, with D perhaps matching TRBD1 (5 bases). CDR3 size: 15 residues. The germline V gene encodes CDR1 LNHDA and CDR2 SQIVND (reference sequence). Trimming pared 3 bases from V and 9 bases from J, leaving 18 bases between. The CDR3, as DNA: TGTGCCAGTAGTATTTGGGGCTCGACCAATGGTGAGCAGTTCTTC. This codes for CASSIWGSTNGEQFF.

This clone was seen only a few times. The chain recombines TRBV5-1 with TRBJ2-7, with D maybe TRBD2 (5 bases). CDR1 and CDR2 (germline): SGHRS, YFSETQ. The CDR3 is made up of 14 amino acids. Between the trimmed V and J ends, which lost 0 bases and 4 bases, there was a span of 11 bases. The CDR3 coding sequence is TGCGCCAGCAGCTTGGTAAGGCCGGGATACGAGCAGTACTTC. Amino acid sequence: CASSLVRPGYEQYF.

This clone was seen more than once but under ten times. This chain connects TRBV5-1 to TRBJ2-7; 9 nucleotides agree with TRBD2. Looked up from germline, CDR1 is SGHRS and CDR2 is YFSETQ. CDR3 length equals 16 residues. V was pared by 0 bases and J by 2 bases, with 6 bases of the junction left unmatched. CDR3: CASSLGVSGGPYEQYF. The CDR3 DNA reads as TGCGCCAGCAGCTTGGGGGTTAGCGGGGGCCCCTACGAGCAGTACTTC.

This clone has only a few counts. The chain combines TRBV6-5 with TRBJ2-7, with D possibly TRBD2 on 6 matching bases. The CDR3 length is 14 residues. Trimming cost V 5 bases and J 6 bases, with 17 bases left between them. The germline CDR1 and CDR2 sequences are MNHEY and SVGAGI. The DNA for the CDR3 is TGTGCCAGCAGTCGGCGGTGGGGGAGGTTCGAGCAGTACTTC. Encoded protein: CASSRRWGRFEQYF.

This clone was detected only a few times. V usage is TRBV7-2 and J usage is TRBJ2-5; 9 bases match TRBD1. The CDR3 runs 17 residues. CDR1 and CDR2 (germline): SGHTA, FQGNSA. Trimming removed 5 bases from V and 4 bases from J; junction bases left unmatched: 14. In DNA, the CDR3 is TGTGCCAGCAGCCCTGGACAGGGGAATTCTCTAGCAGAGACCCAGTACTTC. It specifies CASSPGQGNSLAETQYF.

This clone has a handful of counts. This chain joins TRBV6-5 and TRBJ2-7; D not resolved. The V gene's germline CDR1 is MNHEY and CDR2 SVGAGI. The CDR3 is made up of 12 amino acids. V lost 6 bases, J lost 1 base, and 7 bases lay in between. CDR3 in amino acids: CASSSVSYEQYF. Written as DNA, the CDR3 is TGTGCCAGCAGCTCCGTATCCTACGAGCAGTACTTC.